This entry describes one T cell receptor beta chain. Its antigen is not identified. The data were obtained in a study of T cell responses to AZD1222 COVID-19 vaccine. Study-level points and caveats: Spike was spanned by vaccine-associated CD4 TCRs, which were dominant at 160-218 and 743-854. It should be noted that donors were predominantly white British and more often female, and clonal diversity was possibly underestimated. Unmutated regions of variants are reportedly targeted by nearly half of spike-specific TCRs.

Libraries were prepared by immunoSEQ multiplex PCR; TCRdb keeps only in-frame clonotypes and omits some of them. Of more than 150,000 clones in the sample, approximately 90% are singletons; the top ten hold 0.99%. Specimen: peripheral blood, collected on day 0 of AZD1222 vaccination. The sequence was obtained from an adult in good health.

CDR3 sequence: CASSGDSFGAVNSNQPQHF. The CDR3, as DNA: TGTGCCAGCAGTGGGGACTCGTTTGGGGCAGTAAATAGCAATCAGCCCCAGCATTTT. This rearrangement joins TRBV6-1 to TRBJ1-5; a weak D match, TRBD1 (5 bases). V shed 4 bases and J shed 0 bases, with 22 bases lying between them. The length of the CDR3 is 19 residues. Germline V CDR1 and CDR2: MNHNS, SASEGT.